This T cell receptor (beta chain) was recorded in a study of T cells in Graves' hyperthyroidism and ophthalmopathy. This clonotype was seen at least ten times. Amplification targeted TCR beta CDR3 regions from RNA transcripts. A first-round RT-PCR of the TCR CDR3 used the HTBI primer set. Each CDR3 protein is one row after TCRdb ran MiXCR on the multiplex PCR reads. Of about 360,000 distinct CDR3 sequences in the sample, about 13% were seen once. The CDR3 spans 13 residues. Trimming took off 0 bases at V and 8 bases at J, with 8 bases between the two ends. Germline-derived CDR1 and CDR2 are SGHTA and FQGTGA.

The rearrangement links TRBV7-3 to TRBJ2-1; D ambiguous. The sample taken for sequencing was blood. This TCR came from a woman aged 18-30 years with Graves' hyperthyroidism. The CDR3 bases are TGTGCCAGCAGCTTAACTCAACACCATGAGCAGTTCTTC. Translated: CASSLTQHHEQFF.